The rows below give T cell receptor beta chains drawn from one sample of a study of CD8+CD57+ T cells in acquired aplastic anemia. TCRdb re-called the reads with MiXCR, one entry per CDR3 protein. The sample has about 140,000 distinct CDR3 sequences; roughly 40% are singletons. The source material was sorted CD4+, CD8+, or CD8+CD57+ T cells (not recorded which) from PBMCs. The receptors shown here come from a human donor in good health, serving as a control. Both conserved end residues are part of each CDR3. Each record gives: J gene, D gene, clone size, V gene, CDR3 protein, CDR3 DNA. D genes are given only for firm matches. Size is omitted from some rows. Given values are once, few, many or a class for expanded clones.

>TRBJ1-1|-|many|TRBV20-1
CSATAGWGSNTEAFF
TGCAGTGCTACGGCCGGGTGGGGGTCGAACACTGAAGCTTTCTTT
>TRBJ2-7|-|few|TRBV7-9
CASSSLSREQYF
TGTGCCAGCAGCTCCCTCTCACGTGAGCAGTACTTC
>TRBJ1-2|TRBD1|few|TRBV5-8
CASSSSSGQGDGYTF
TGTGCCAGCAGCTCGTCGAGCGGACAGGGGGATGGCTACACCTTC
>TRBJ1-2|-|-|TRBV5-4
CASGLAPDYGHTF
TGTGCCAGCGGCTTGGCACCAGACTATGGCCACACCTTC
>TRBJ2-5|TRBD1|few|TRBV15
CATSRVLGQGHETQYF
TGTGCCACCAGCAGAGTACTGGGACAGGGACACGAGACCCAGTACTTC
>TRBJ2-5|TRBD2|many|TRBV6-1
CASRRTSGMETQYF
TGTGCCAGCAGACGCACTAGCGGGATGGAGACCCAGTACTTC
>TRBJ2-1|TRBD2|many|TRBV5-4
CASSLEVLAGYNEQFF
TGTGCCAGCAGCTTGGAAGTCCTAGCGGGCTACAATGAGCAGTTCTTC
>TRBJ1-2|-|many|TRBV20-1
CSAPVQGGYGYTF
TGCAGTGCCCCTGTACAGGGCGGCTATGGCTACACCTTC
>TRBJ2-1|-|many|TRBV4-2
CASSPGSRLSNEQFF
TGTGCCAGCAGCCCCGGCAGTAGGCTCAGCAATGAGCAGTTCTTC
>TRBJ2-3|TRBD2|many|TRBV6-6
CASSPGGGRDTQYF
TGTGCCAGCAGCCCGGGCGGGGGGCGGGATACGCAGTATTTT
>TRBJ1-4|TRBD1|once|TRBV4-1
CASSRDRENEKLFF
TGCGCCAGCTCCCGGGACAGGGAGAATGAAAAACTGTTTTTT
>TRBJ1-2|TRBD1|-|TRBV9
CASSSGTALSGYTF
TGTGCCAGCAGCTCCGGGACAGCTTTGAGTGGCTACACCTTC
>TRBJ1-3|-|-|TRBV29-1
CSGGTGNTIYF
TGCAGCGGAGGAACTGGAAACACCATATATTTT
>TRBJ2-5|-|-|TRBV20-1
CSALLGAGETQYF
TGCAGTGCTCTGCTAGGGGCGGGGGAGACCCAGTACTTC
>TRBJ2-7|TRBD2|many|TRBV27
CASRRLAGGPHEQYF
TGTGCCAGCAGACGGCTAGCGGGGGGGCCCCACGAGCAGTACTTC
>TRBJ1-4|TRBD1|few|TRBV2
CATGQGANEKLFF
TGTGCCACTGGACAGGGGGCCAATGAAAAACTGTTTTTT
>TRBJ1-1|-|-|TRBV7-2
CASSRDGSGNTEAFF
TGTGCCAGCAGCCGGGACGGTTCTGGTAACACTGAAGCTTTCTTT
>TRBJ2-7|TRBD1|few|TRBV15
CATSRQGSYEQYF
TGTGCCACCAGCCGACAGGGATCCTACGAGCAGTACTTC
>TRBJ2-3|TRBD2|many|TRBV11-2
CASSLEWTSGKDTQYF
TGTGCCAGCAGCTTAGAGTGGACTAGCGGGAAAGATACGCAGTATTTT
>TRBJ1-2|TRBD1|many|TRBV11-2
CASSGFSDRGQDYTF
TGTGCCAGCAGCGGGTTTTCGGACAGGGGGCAGGACTACACCTTC
>TRBJ2-1|-|many|TRBV29-1
CSVKKVVSYNEQFF
TGCAGCGTGAAAAAGGTGGTCTCCTACAATGAGCAGTTCTTC
>TRBJ1-2|-|-|TRBV5-1
CASSLDRVDGYTF
TGCGCCAGCAGCTTGGACAGGGTCGATGGCTACACCTTC
>TRBJ2-1|-|-|TRBV10-3
CAISESVVRPYNEQFF
TGTGCCATCAGTGAGTCGGTTGTAAGGCCCTACAATGAGCAGTTCTTC
>TRBJ2-7|-|many|TRBV3-1
CASGFWGEGTDEQYF
TGTGCCAGCGGGTTCTGGGGCGAGGGGACGGACGAGCAGTACTTC
>TRBJ2-2|TRBD2|-|TRBV4-2
CASSQGTLADSNTGELFF
TGTGCCAGCAGCCAAGGAACACTAGCGGACTCTAACACCGGGGAGCTGTTTTTT
>TRBJ1-1|-|-|TRBV19
CASITGRFSTEAFF
TGTGCCAGTATCACGGGTCGTTTTTCCACTGAAGCTTTCTTT
>TRBJ1-5|-|once|TRBV10-3
CAISDGPVNQPQHF
TGTGCCATTAGTGATGGGCCGGTCAATCAGCCCCAGCATTTT
>TRBJ2-1|TRBD2|-|TRBV20-1
CSARPLAGVHYEQFF
TGCAGTGCCCGACCCCTAGCGGGAGTTCATTATGAGCAGTTCTTC
>TRBJ2-6|-|many|TRBV24-1
CATSQGSGGANVLTF
TGTGCCACCAGTCAAGGGTCAGGAGGGGCCAACGTCCTGACTTTC
>TRBJ1-2|TRBD1|many|TRBV27
CASRTPGQANYGYTF
TGTGCCAGCAGAACCCCGGGACAGGCTAACTATGGCTACACCTTC
>TRBJ2-1|-|many|TRBV6-1
CASSESPGWEQFF
TGTGCCAGCAGTGAAAGCCCGGGGTGGGAGCAGTTCTTC
>TRBJ2-3|-|-|TRBV11-2
CASSPHVGGRGDTQYF
TGTGCCAGCAGCCCGCACGTGGGAGGCCGTGGGGATACGCAGTATTTT
>TRBJ1-2|TRBD1|-|TRBV29-1
CSALTGSYYGYTF
TGCAGCGCTCTGACAGGGTCGTACTATGGCTACACCTTC
>TRBJ2-7|TRBD1|few|TRBV29-1
CSVEMDRGYEQYF
TGCAGCGTTGAGATGGACAGGGGGTACGAGCAGTACTTC
>TRBJ1-2|-|-|TRBV18
CASPRVTGSDNYGYTF
TGTGCCAGCCCTCGCGTAACAGGGTCGGATAACTATGGCTACACCTTC
>TRBJ1-1|-|few|TRBV7-9
CASSPPMDTEAFF
TGTGCCAGCAGCCCCCCTATGGACACTGAAGCTTTCTTT
>TRBJ1-2|-|-|TRBV9
CASSVEGNGYGYTF
TGTGCCAGCAGCGTTGAAGGGAATGGCTATGGCTACACCTTC
>TRBJ1-5|-|few|TRBV30
CAWRGSGGGQPQHF
TGTGCCTGGAGGGGGTCTGGGGGAGGCCAGCCCCAGCATTTT
>TRBJ2-3|-|few|TRBV15
CATSRDRQGGMDTQYF
TGTGCCACCAGCAGAGATCGGCAGGGGGGGATGGATACGCAGTATTTT
>TRBJ2-5|-|-|TRBV12-3/TRBV12-4
CASRTGVVTETQYF
TGTGCCAGCAGGACGGGAGTCGTTACGGAGACCCAGTACTTC
>TRBJ1-1|-|-|TRBV28
CASSSRGATNTEAFF
TGTGCCAGCAGCTCTCGGGGGGCTACGAACACTGAAGCTTTCTTT
>TRBJ2-3|TRBD1|many|TRBV3-1
CASSPQTGRQYF
TGTGCCAGCAGCCCCCAGACAGGGCGGCAGTATTTT
>TRBJ2-7|TRBD2|-|TRBV29-1
CSVVQASGGYEQYF
TGCAGCGTTGTTCAGGCTAGCGGGGGGTACGAGCAGTACTTC
>TRBJ2-3|-|few|TRBV18
CASSRRATDTQYF
TGTGCCAGCTCTAGGAGGGCCACAGATACGCAGTATTTT
>TRBJ2-2|TRBD2|-|TRBV2
CASSLRLADNTGELFF
TGTGCCAGCAGTCTCAGACTAGCGGACAACACCGGGGAGCTGTTTTTT
>TRBJ2-7|TRBD2|-|TRBV27
CASSLGLAGVSEQYF
TGTGCCAGCAGTTTAGGGCTAGCGGGAGTCTCCGAGCAGTACTTC
>TRBJ1-1|-|many|TRBV9
CASSVDPENTEAFF
TGTGCCAGCAGCGTAGACCCAGAGAACACTGAAGCTTTCTTT
>TRBJ2-6|-|many|TRBV18
CASSPQEAGANVLTF
TGTGCCAGCTCACCACAAGAGGCTGGGGCCAACGTCCTGACTTTC
>TRBJ1-2|-|-|TRBV5-8
CASSLLAGGYTF
TGTGCCAGCAGCTTGTTAGCAGGGGGCTACACCTTC